A selection of T cell receptor beta chains follows, all from one sample in a study of shared clonotypes between healthy human individuals. Libraries were prepared by immunoSEQ multiplex PCR; TCRdb keeps only in-frame clonotypes and omits some of them. Among 2 million to 3 million clones listed, 80% to 95% were seen once. The sequenced sample consisted of naive CD4+ T cells from PBMCs. Receptors originate from a man between 18 and 29 years old in good health. Some clones in this sample may be carry-over from other donors' samples. Each CDR3 is given with its conserved first and last residue. Each record gives: V gene, J gene, clone size, D gene, CDR3 DNA, CDR3 protein. The D gene is left open where the match is weak. Rows may omit the clone size; those that give it use once, few, many or a size class.

>TRBV5-4|TRBJ2-7|NA|TRBD2
TGTGCCAGCAGCTTGAAGGTAGCGGGCCTTCCCCTTGATTACGAGCAGTACTTC
CASSLKVAGLPLDYEQYF
>TRBV7-3|TRBJ2-2|NA|NA
TGTGCCAGCAGCCGCCCCGAGGGGAACACCGGGGAGCTGTTTTTT
CASSRPEGNTGELFF
>TRBV4-2|TRBJ2-7|NA|NA
TGTGCCAGCAGCCAAGATCGGGCCGTAAGCTCCTACGAGCAGTACTTC
CASSQDRAVSSYEQYF
>TRBV5-1|TRBJ2-7|NA|NA
TGCGCCAGCAGATTCCTACCCGCAGGAACCATATACGAGCAGTACTTC
CASRFLPAGTIYEQYF
>TRBV27|TRBJ1-2|NA|TRBD1
TGTGCCAGCAGTTACAGGGGAAACTATGGCTACACCTTC
CASSYRGNYGYTF
>TRBV27|TRBJ2-5|NA|TRBD2
TGTGCCAGCAGTTTATGGGGCGGGAGTTCGGAAGAGACCCAGTACTTC
CASSLWGGSSEETQYF
>TRBV9|TRBJ2-5|NA|NA
TGTGCCAGCAGCGTAGCCGAGCGAAAAGAGACCCAGTACTTC
CASSVAERKETQYF
>TRBV30|TRBJ2-1|NA|NA
TGTGCCTGGAGTGCCCTAGGGGGCTACAATGAGCAGTTCTTC
CAWSALGGYNEQFF
>TRBV7-2|TRBJ2-7|NA|NA
TGTGCCAGCAGCTCCGTGGGTCGGTACGAGCAGTACTTC
CASSSVGRYEQYF
>TRBV7-9|TRBJ2-3|NA|TRBD2
TGTGCCAGCAGCCTGGGATATGGACTAGCGGGAGTTGTCCCGGATACGCAGTATTTT
CASSLGYGLAGVVPDTQYF
>TRBV27|TRBJ2-2|NA|NA
TGTGCCAGCAGTTCCCGGGACGGGACCGGGGAGCTGTTTTTT
CASSSRDGTGELFF
>TRBV27|TRBJ2-5|NA|NA
TGTGCCAGCAGTTTAGGGGTTGGAGGGGTCGAGACCCAGTACTTC
CASSLGVGGVETQYF
>TRBV4-3|TRBJ1-6|NA|TRBD1
TGCGCCAGCAGCCAAGATCGAGGGACAGGGGGTAATTCACCCCTCCACTTT
CASSQDRGTGGNSPLHF
>TRBV15|TRBJ1-3|NA|NA
TGTGCCACCAGCTCAAAGGGCAGGGGCTCTGGAAACACCATATATTTT
CATSSKGRGSGNTIYF
>TRBV2|TRBJ2-7|NA|NA
TGTGCCAGCACCTGGGGCCGCGTTGGGAGGGAGCAGTACTTC
CASTWGRVGREQYF
>TRBV6-1|TRBJ2-3|NA|NA
TGTGCCAGCAGTGAAGGGCGGGGCAGGGATACGCAGTATTTT
CASSEGRGRDTQYF
>TRBV6-5|TRBJ1-6|NA|NA
TGTGCCAGCAGTTACGCGGGGGCGTCACCCCTCCACTTT
CASSYAGASPLHF
>TRBV28|TRBJ2-7|NA|TRBD1
TGTGCCAGCAGTTTATACAGGGGGCTGGGCGAGCAGTACTTC
CASSLYRGLGEQYF
>TRBV5-3|TRBJ1-1|NA|NA
TGTGCCAGAGAAGAAGGGGGATCCGATCATTGTGAAGCTTTCTTT
CAREEGGSDHCEAFF
>TRBV6-1|TRBJ2-5|NA|NA
TGTGCCAGCAGTGAAGTTTGGTGGGGAGAGACCCAGTACTTC
CASSEVWWGETQYF
>TRBV5-1|TRBJ2-2|NA|TRBD2
TGCGCCAGCAGCTTGCTAGCGGGAGGAGGGACCGGGGAGCTGTTTTTT
CASSLLAGGGTGELFF
>TRBV7-9|TRBJ2-5|NA|TRBD2
TGTGCCAGCAGCACCTTGGGGGAGGGCCGCGAGACCCAGTACTTC
CASSTLGEGRETQYF
>TRBV11-2|TRBJ2-5|NA|NA
TGTGCCTGCAGGTACGGGAACCAAGAGACCCAGTACTTC
CACRYGNQETQYF
>TRBV14|TRBJ1-4|NA|NA
TGTGCCAGCAGCCAGGGCGCCCCCAGGCGCGAAAAACTGTTTTTT
CASSQGAPRREKLFF
>TRBV6-6|TRBJ2-2|NA|NA
TGTGCCAGCAGTTCGACTAGTAACTCCGGGGAGCTGTTTTTT
CASSSTSNSGELFF
>TRBV5-6|TRBJ1-1|NA|NA
TGTGCCAGCAGCCGCGGATGGGTTGCGGAAGCTTTCTTT
CASSRGWVAEAFF
>TRBV19|TRBJ1-5|NA|TRBD1
TGTGCCAGTACGGAGGGGGCTCAGCCCCAGCATTTT
CASTEGAQPQHF
>TRBV11-2|TRBJ2-1|NA|TRBD2
TGTGCCAGCAGCTCCAGACTAGCAAGCTCCTACAATGAGCAGTTCTTC
CASSSRLASSYNEQFF
>TRBV30|TRBJ1-2|NA|NA
TGTGCCTGGAGTCAGGGGAACTATGGCTACACCTTC
CAWSQGNYGYTF
>TRBV5-6|TRBJ2-3|once|TRBD2
TGTGCCAGCAGCTTGGCTGGGCTCTCCGGCGGGAGGGCCGCAGATACGCAGTATTTT
CASSLAGLSGGRAADTQYF
>TRBV10-3|TRBJ1-4|NA|NA
TGTGCCATCAGTGACAGGGCCCTTCCTGAAAAACTGTTTTTT
CAISDRALPEKLFF
>TRBV29-1|TRBJ2-1|once|NA
TGCAGCGTTGCACGCTTCTCCTACAATGAGCAGTTCTTC
CSVARFSYNEQFF
>TRBV28|TRBJ2-3|NA|TRBD2
TGTGCCAGCAGCGATAGCGGGAGTATCGCAGATACGCAGTATTTT
CASSDSGSIADTQYF
>TRBV21-1|TRBJ2-7|NA|NA
TGTGCCAGCAGCATCACTAGCGGGAGTCCCGGCGAGCAGTACTTC
CASSITSGSPGEQYF
>TRBV11-2|TRBJ2-1|NA|NA
TGTGCCAGCAGCTTACGAGATCGCACGTCCCTTGGAGGCGAGCAGTTCTTC
CASSLRDRTSLGGEQFF
>TRBV5-1|TRBJ1-5|NA|TRBD1
TGCGCCAGCAGCTTGGAGGGGACAGGGGATCAGCCCCAGCATTTT
CASSLEGTGDQPQHF
>TRBV21-1|TRBJ1-2|NA|NA
TGTGCCAGCAGCGCTCGGGGAGACTATGGCTACACCTTC
CASSARGDYGYTF
>TRBV5-1|TRBJ2-2|NA|NA
TGCGCCAGCAGCTTTACAGGGCGTCCGAACACCGGGGAGCTGTTTTTT
CASSFTGRPNTGELFF
>TRBV6-5|TRBJ2-3|NA|NA
TGTGCCAGCAGTTACCAAGGACTACACGGCACAGATACGCAGTATTTT
CASSYQGLHGTDTQYF
>TRBV28|TRBJ1-3|NA|NA
TGTGCCAGCAGTTTATCAACAGGGGGAAACACCATATATTTT
CASSLSTGGNTIYF